The 22 T cell receptor beta chains in this list originate from one sample, sequenced in a study of blood T cell repertoires in COVID-19. The data were produced by immunoSEQ multiplex PCR, yet TCRdb's version contains in-frame clones alone and is incomplete. This table has fewer than 600,000 clones, roughly 88% appearing once. The sequenced material came from PBMCs or T cells enriched from blood (not recorded which). Source of these receptors: a woman aged 40 to 50 who had recovered from COVID-19.

This chain links TRBV19 with TRBJ2-7; D call uncertain. Germline CDR1 reads LNHDA; CDR2 reads SQIVND (reference sequence). CDR3 size: 13 residues. The V end was cut by 5 bases, the J end by 4 bases, with 12 bases between. The CDR3 is CASSRTGIYEQYF. CDR3 nucleotides: TGTGCCAGTAGTCGTACCGGTATTTACGAGCAGTACTTC.

V gene TRBV5-4 combines with J gene TRBJ2-5, with 13 positions matching TRBD2. Germline V gene data show CDR1 as SGHNT and CDR2 as YYREEE (reference sequence). The CDR3 is 18 residues long. V gave up 2 bases and J gave up 4 bases; unmatched junction bases: 11. The DNA for the CDR3 is TGTGCCAGCAGCTTTGGGGAAACTAGCGGGAGGGCCAGAGAGACCCAGTACTTC. It yields the protein CASSFGETSGRARETQYF.

The chain has TRBV10-1 and TRBJ1-1; D call uncertain. In germline, CDR1 is WNHNN, CDR2 SYGVQD (reference sequence). The CDR3 has 12 amino acids. Trimming left V 3 bases short and J 4 bases short, with 6 bases between. The CDR3: CASSEQTTEAFF. CDR3 DNA sequence: TGCGCCAGCAGTGAACAGACCACTGAAGCTTTCTTT.

This chain uses TRBV7-2 with TRBJ2-7; 8 positions match TRBD1. V trimming: 2 bases; J trimming: 6 bases; junction bases outside the gene matches: 6. Germline V CDR1 and CDR2: SGHTA, FQGNSA. This CDR3 contains 14 residues. The CDR3 reads CASSLQGAMREQYF. The CDR3 bases are TGTGCCAGCAGCTTACAGGGGGCAATGCGCGAGCAGTACTTC.

This clone was seen only once. The chain has TRBV7-9 and TRBJ2-3; 7 bases are a match to TRBD2. V trimming: 8 bases; J trimming: 9 bases; junction bases outside the gene matches: 17. The CDR3 is 15 amino acids. The germline V gene encodes CDR1 SEHNR and CDR2 FQNEAQ (reference sequence). CDR3 region: CASLYLAARGPTQYF. CDR3 sequence (DNA): TGTGCCAGCCTCTACCTAGCGGCGCGAGGCCCGACGCAGTATTTT.

The V call is TRBV11-3, the J call TRBJ2-3, with TRBD2 identical over 8 bases. The V gene end was trimmed by 5 bases and the J gene end by 2 bases; junction bases not matched to a gene: 21. From germline, CDR1 is SGHNT and CDR2 YENEEA. CDR3 size: 20 residues. The CDR3 DNA reads as TGTGCCAGCAGCATCTGGTGGAGCGGGAGTCATAGGGGGACCACAGATACGCAGTATTTT. Protein: CASSIWWSGSHRGTTDTQYF.

This clone came up a few times. The rearrangement links TRBV11-2 to TRBJ1-2; D call uncertain. The V gene lost 3 bases and the J gene lost 8 bases, with 13 bases spanning the gap. This CDR3 has 13 amino acids. Germline lookup yields CDR1 SGHAT and CDR2 FQNNGV. The CDR3 DNA follows: TGTGCCAGCAGCTTTGCTGAGGGCGGGGGCTACACCTTC. Protein: CASSFAEGGGYTF.

This clone was seen once. This sequence joins TRBV27 and TRBJ2-1, with 7 bases that match TRBD2. Germline-derived CDR1 and CDR2 are MNHEY and SMNVEV (reference sequence). The CDR3 runs 16 residues. The junction had 12 bases not matched to a gene; V was cut back by 4 bases and J by 6 bases. The CDR3 DNA reads TGTGCCAGCAGTTCCTCGGCGGGAGAGTTGGTCAATGAGCAGTTCTTC. This translates into CASSSSAGELVNEQFF.

The CDR3 region is CASTRREDSFF. Written as DNA, the CDR3 is TGTGCCAGCACCCGGAGGGAGGATTCTTTCTTT. The chain employs TRBV2 and TRBJ1-1; D not resolved. Deletions cut 7 bases from V and 12 bases from J, with 15 bases between. CDR3 length: 11 residues. Germline lookup yields CDR1 SNHLY and CDR2 FYNNEI.

J is TRBJ2-7 and V is TRBV4-2, with TRBD1 identical over 9 bases. This CDR3 is built from 16 residues. CDR1 and CDR2 from the germline V gene are LGHNA and YNFKEQ. Trimming at V came to 0 bases and at J to 5 bases, leaving 8 bases not matched to a gene. CDR3 in DNA: TGTGCCAGCAGCCAAGAAGAGGGACAGGGCCGGAACGAGCAGTACTTC. This translates into CASSQEEGQGRNEQYF.

This chain joins TRBV5-1 and TRBJ2-1; 7 bases are shared with TRBD2. From germline, CDR1 is SGHRS and CDR2 YFSETQ. V gave up 2 bases and J gave up 7 bases; unmatched junction bases: 12. This CDR3 region has 16 residues. CDR3 nucleotide sequence: TGCGCCAGCAGCTTCGGGGCGAGCGGGAATTCGAATGAGCAGTTCTTC. Translating gives CASSFGASGNSNEQFF.

This sequence joins TRBV13 and TRBJ2-7; 7 positions match TRBD1. This CDR3 has 14 amino acids. Looked up from germline, CDR1 is PRHDT and CDR2 is FYEKMQ (reference sequence). J gave up 5 bases and V 1 base, and 5 bases lay outside the gene matches. This CDR3 reads CASSLVDRVHEQYF. CDR3 in DNA: TGTGCCAGCAGCTTAGTTGACAGGGTCCACGAGCAGTACTTC.

With respect to this clone: The identical CDR3 is also encoded by other nucleotide sequences in the sample. The chain links TRBV27 to TRBJ2-1, with D possibly being TRBD2 (5 bases). The V end lost 3 bases, the J end lost 4 bases, and 7 bases lay between the germline ends. Germline CDR1 reads MNHEY; CDR2 reads SMNVEV (reference sequence). This CDR3 contains 13 residues. The CDR3 DNA is TGTGCCAGCAGTTTGCGAGGGTACAATGAGCAGTTCTTC. Translating it yields CASSLRGYNEQFF.

The V call is TRBV7-2, the J call TRBJ2-7, with 8 bases matching TRBD2. The V segment lost 2 bases and the J segment 1 base; nucleotides outside the gene matches: 16. The germline V gene has CDR1 SGHTA and CDR2 FQGNSA. This CDR3 comprises 19 residues. CDR3 sequence: CASSLSGSKNPIRSYEQYF. The DNA for the CDR3 is TGTGCCAGCAGCTTAAGCGGGAGTAAAAACCCGATCCGATCCTACGAGCAGTACTTC.

The chain is built from TRBV7-9 and TRBJ2-1; 7 nucleotides agree with TRBD2. V was clipped by 5 bases and J by 8 bases; unmatched bases: 15. Germline assignment: CDR1 SEHNR and CDR2 FQNEAQ (reference sequence). This CDR3 comprises 16 residues. CDR3: CASSLTTSPKRYEQFF. In nucleotides, the CDR3 is TGTGCCAGCAGCCTAACGACTAGCCCTAAGAGATATGAGCAGTTCTTC.

This chain joins TRBV23-1 and TRBJ1-6; TRBD1 aligns across 7 bases. TRBV23-1 is reported as an ORF; its role is uncertain. Germline trimming cut 4 bases from V and 6 bases from J; bases unmatched to any gene: 9. There are 16 residues in the CDR3. The DNA for the CDR3 is TGCGCCAGCAGTCCACAGGGGCGCGCAAGTAATTCACCCCTCCACTTT. This codes for CASSPQGRASNSPLHF.

Details on this clone: Additional DNA sequences in this sample encode the identical CDR3. The genes are TRBV24-1 and TRBJ2-2; D not certain. The CDR3 consists of 13 residues. The ends were cut back, 9 bases at V and 2 bases at J, with 9 bases in the middle. Per germline, CDR1 KGHDR and CDR2 SFDVKD. CDR3 DNA sequence: TGTGCCACCGGTACAGCCAACACCGGGGAGCTGTTTTTT. It yields the protein CATGTANTGELFF.

The rearrangement joins TRBV11-2 to TRBJ1-1; perhaps TRBD1 as D (6 bases). CDR1 is SGHAT and CDR2 is FQNNGV in the germline V gene. This CDR3 contains 13 residues. V lost 0 bases and J 6 bases, leaving 8 bases between the germline ends. The CDR3 reads CASSLEAGAEAFF. CDR3 sequence (DNA): TGTGCCAGCAGCTTAGAGGCAGGGGCTGAAGCTTTCTTT. Complete variable domain (other parts from reference TRBV11-2 and TRBJ1-1): EAGVAQSPRYKIIEKRQSVAFWCNPISGHATLYWYQQILGQGPKLLIQFQNNGVVDDSQLPKDRFSAERLKGVDSTLKIQPAKLEDSAVYLCASSLEAGAEAFFGQGTRLTVV.

The count of this clone is one. This rearrangement joins TRBV12-3 or TRBV12-4 to TRBJ2-7; 7 bases are shared with TRBD1. V shed 5 bases and J 5 bases; nucleotides not matched to a gene: 3. The CDR3 is made up of 12 amino acids. CDR3 in DNA: TGTGCCAGCAGTGCCGACAGGGACGAGCAGTACTTC. It is translated as CASSADRDEQYF.

This rearrangement joins TRBV5-1 to TRBJ2-5, with 7 bases matching TRBD1. The V segment lost 6 bases and the J segment 1 base; nucleotides outside the gene matches: 6. The CDR3 covers 14 residues. Germline V CDR1 and CDR2: SGHRS, YFSETQ. This CDR3 is CASTDRAFQETQYF. The DNA of the CDR3 is TGCGCCAGCACCGACAGGGCATTCCAAGAGACCCAGTACTTC.

V and J are TRBV9 and TRBJ2-2; D is possibly TRBD1 (6 bases). The CDR3 has 16 amino acids. In germline, CDR1 is SGDLS, CDR2 YYNGEE. V was clipped by 0 bases and J by 4 bases, with 13 bases between them. The CDR3 DNA reads as TGTGCCAGCAGCGTAGAGGGACACGGGATCACCGGGGAGCTGTTTTTT. This sequence encodes CASSVEGHGITGELFF.

J is TRBJ1-2 and V is TRBV13, with 7 bases matching TRBD1. The CDR3 length is 17 residues. Germline V gene sequence: CDR1 PRHDT, CDR2 FYEKMQ (reference sequence). J gave up 1 base and V 5 bases, and 13 bases lay outside the gene matches. The CDR3 loop reads CASSDSSGGRLNYGYTF. The CDR3 region has the DNA TGTGCCAGCAGCGATTCGTCAGGGGGAAGGCTTAACTATGGCTACACCTTC.